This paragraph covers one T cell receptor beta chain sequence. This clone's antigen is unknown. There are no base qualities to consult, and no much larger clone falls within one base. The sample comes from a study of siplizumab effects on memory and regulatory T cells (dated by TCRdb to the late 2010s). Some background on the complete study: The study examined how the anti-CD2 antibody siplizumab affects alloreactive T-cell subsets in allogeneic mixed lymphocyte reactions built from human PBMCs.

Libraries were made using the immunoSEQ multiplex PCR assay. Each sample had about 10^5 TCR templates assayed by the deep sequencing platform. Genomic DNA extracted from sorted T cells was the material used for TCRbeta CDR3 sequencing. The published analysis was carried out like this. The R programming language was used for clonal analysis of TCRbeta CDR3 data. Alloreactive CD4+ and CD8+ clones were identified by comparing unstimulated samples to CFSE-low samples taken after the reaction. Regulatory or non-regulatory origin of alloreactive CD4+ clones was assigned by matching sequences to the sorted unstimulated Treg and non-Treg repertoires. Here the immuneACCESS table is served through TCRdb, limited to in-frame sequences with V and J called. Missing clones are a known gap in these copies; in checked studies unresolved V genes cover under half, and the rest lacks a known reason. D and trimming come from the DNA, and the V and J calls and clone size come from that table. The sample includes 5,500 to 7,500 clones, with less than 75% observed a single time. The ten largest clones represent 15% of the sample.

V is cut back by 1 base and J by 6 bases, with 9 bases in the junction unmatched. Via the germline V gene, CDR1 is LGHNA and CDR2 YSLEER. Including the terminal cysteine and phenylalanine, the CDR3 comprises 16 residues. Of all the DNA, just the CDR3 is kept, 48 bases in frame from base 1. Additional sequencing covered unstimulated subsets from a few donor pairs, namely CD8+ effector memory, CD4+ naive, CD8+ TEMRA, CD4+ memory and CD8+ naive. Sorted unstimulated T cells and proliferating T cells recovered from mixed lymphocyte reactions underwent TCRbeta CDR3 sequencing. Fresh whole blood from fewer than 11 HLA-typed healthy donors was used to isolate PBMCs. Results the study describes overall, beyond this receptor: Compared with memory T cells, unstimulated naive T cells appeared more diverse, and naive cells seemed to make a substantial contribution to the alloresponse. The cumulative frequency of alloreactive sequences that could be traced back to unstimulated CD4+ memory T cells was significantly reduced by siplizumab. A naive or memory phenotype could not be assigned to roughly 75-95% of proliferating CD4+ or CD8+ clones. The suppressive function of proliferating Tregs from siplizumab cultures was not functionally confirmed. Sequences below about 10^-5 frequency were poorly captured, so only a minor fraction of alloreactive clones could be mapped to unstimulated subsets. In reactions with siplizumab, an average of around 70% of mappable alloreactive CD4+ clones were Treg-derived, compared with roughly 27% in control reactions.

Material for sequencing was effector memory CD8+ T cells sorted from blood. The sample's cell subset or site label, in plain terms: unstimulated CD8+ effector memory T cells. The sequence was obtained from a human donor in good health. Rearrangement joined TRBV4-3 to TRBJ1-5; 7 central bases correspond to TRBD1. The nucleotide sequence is TGCGCCAGCAGCCAAGCCCATGGGAGGGGGCTTCAGCCCCAGCATTTT. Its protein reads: CASSQAHGRGLQPQHF.